This T cell receptor beta chain emerged from a study of blood T cells in healthy people across ages. Study at large: About one barcoded beta molecule per two T cells was the capture yield of template switching.

The CDR3 totals 15 residues. Germline CDR1 SGHNT, CDR2 YYREEE (reference sequence). Trimming cost V 3 bases and J 4 bases, with 16 bases left between them. With a J-beta primer mix and a sample-barcoded 5' primer, a second PCR ran about 7 to 12 cycles. MiXCR, run by TCRdb on the 5' RACE reads, gives a single entry per CDR3 protein. The data hold more than 1 million distinct CDR3 sequences, with more than 40% observed a single time. The donors, aged roughly 6 to 95, were healthy Caucasians from Russia. It was about 10 milliliters of peripheral blood that were drawn from each donor. This clonotype was seen only a few times.

The clonotype comes from a woman aged 55-70 years in good health. Sequenced input: blood. This sequence joins TRBV5-4 and TRBJ1-2; tentatively, D is TRBD1 (5 bases). CDR3 region: CASSWGVTDVYGYTF. CDR3 in DNA: TGTGCCAGCAGCTGGGGTGTGACAGACGTCTATGGCTACACCTTC.